This T cell receptor (beta chain) was recorded in a study of cytomegalovirus exposure and HLA in healthy donors (dated by TCRdb to the late 2010s). For context, the study as a whole: According to an earlier analysis of a few hundred of the donors, about 170 million T cells yielded 100 million or so unique TCR beta sequences and roughly 280 Gb of sequence data. Around 300 gigabases of sequencing data and approximately 93 million unique TCR sequences were included in an early release covering under 650 HLA-typed donors. Among the 398 genotyped donors, approximately 82% belonged to the genetic ancestry cluster associated with self-reported Caucasian donors. The study was designed to test whether signatures of past pathogen exposure could be identified by cataloging public T cell receptors. The study profiled the T cell repertoires of about 720 subjects by immunosequencing and related them to cytomegalovirus serostatus. A separate validation cohort of about 110 different subjects was used in addition to the roughly 670-subject first cohort. To predict cytomegalovirus infection status, the study brought together high-throughput TCR immunosequencing, statistical association of individual TCRs with disease status, and machine learning. A later analysis re-analyzed previously published TCR beta repertoires from approximately 700 donors and added high-resolution HLA genotyping to study TCR occurrence patterns. In the later analysis, no new phenotypic data were used to find candidate immune exposures; instead, reliance was placed on TCR beta sequences and their occurrence across donors. An earlier analysis of around 580 of the donors used high-throughput TCR beta sequencing to judge whether each TCR beta V gene segment behaved as functional or pseudogenic. Donor age, sex, ethnicity and CMV serostatus were compiled together with the repertoire data. A later genetic analysis used genome-wide SNP genotypes for about three fifths of the 666 donors, treating that subset as a discovery cohort. All discovery cohort repertoires had been generated using a single sequencing platform. Class I and class II HLA loci were covered by the typing at four-digit resolution. Typing coverage differed by locus: A, B, C, DRB1 and DQB1 were typed in roughly 620-630 donors, DQA1 in approximately 520, DPA1 in 600 to 610, and DPB1 in just under 490. Four to six DR-DQ haplotypes were handled as single units for association and clustering, since linkage in the cohort was strong. Among about 360 genotyped donors of the cohort, an average of about 240,000 unique TCR beta nucleotide sequences were sequenced per donor, roughly 18% of them non-productive.

There are 13 amino acids in the CDR3, from cysteine to phenylalanine inclusive. Only the CDR3 portion is preserved as DNA: 39 bases, with reading frame beginning at the first base. CDR1 and CDR2 (MGHRA, YSYEKL) derive from the germline V gene. For this chain, trimming is 4 bases at the V end and 5 bases at the J end, and the number of junction bases without a gene match is 2. The library was produced with the immunoSEQ multiplex PCR assay. For the multiplex PCR, a mixture combining 60 forward primers for TCR Vbeta segments and 13 reverse primers for TCR Jbeta segments was used. A multiplex PCR assay on genomic DNA amplified the CDR3 region of rearranged TCR beta genes. The Illumina HiSeq System was used to sequence the amplified TCR beta libraries as 87-base-pair reads. Regarding the original processing steps: Across the 500 to 700 repertoires, a later analysis counted 60 million to 90 million unique TCR beta chains, around 11 million of which were shared by at least two donors. A nearest-neighbor algorithm error-corrected the raw reads and collapsed the reads into unique sequences, merging closely related sequences to remove PCR and sequencing errors. CDR3 sequences were aligned to IMGT reference sequences to assign V, D and J gene segments. For a sequence to be retained, a match of at least six nucleotides was required to both a V gene segment and a J gene segment. Rearrangements were classified as productive when the CDR3 lacked stop codons and remained in frame with V and J, and all other rearrangements were classified as non-productive. CDR3 was defined by IMGT convention, running from the second conserved V-encoded cysteine to the conserved J-encoded phenylalanine. In an earlier analysis of around 600 of the donors, sequences lacking an unambiguous match to a single V gene segment were excluded. In an earlier analysis of some 590 of the donors, a V segment was called functional when productive rearrangements were above 56.7%, and segregating when the standard deviation between donors exceeded 5%. A statistical classification framework was built to diagnose cytomegalovirus status from the catalog of TCR beta chain sequences. In a later analysis, TCR nucleotide sequences were compared against IMGT/GENE-DB human TR gene sequences so that V and J genes could be assigned. Using the TCRdist pipeline, a later analysis assigned CDR3 sequences along with most-parsimonious VDJ recombination scenarios. In a later analysis, each TCR beta chain was defined by its CDR3 amino acid sequence together with its V-gene family, and reads lacking a unique V-gene family were excluded. To address suspected cross-contamination and a sequencing artifact, a later analysis removed 592 highly shared, low-generation-probability nucleotide sequences. A later analysis calculated a clonal expansion index for each public chain from normalized within-repertoire ranks of inferred template counts. In a later analysis, generation probabilities were computed with a VDJ recombination model fitted to out-of-frame rearrangements, and the resulting probabilities were checked against IGoR. Hypergeometric tests were used in a later analysis to score TCR-TCR, TCR-HLA and TCR-CMV co-occurrence, with a repertoire-size bias correction applied to the TCR pairs. False discovery rates were estimated in a later analysis by permuting HLA or CMV assignments 20 times. In a later analysis, co-occurring TCRs were grouped with DBSCAN, and TCRdist sequence similarity was added when clustering was performed within HLA-allele-positive subsets. Co-occurrence clustering excluded repertoires with fewer than 30,000 or more than 120,000 public chains, plus five with anomalous nucleotide sharing. This is the immuneACCESS table as TCRdb keeps it, with only in-frame sequences that have V and J called. A part of the clones is gone; compared with another copy, unresolved V genes explain less than half, and the rest is unexplained. The V and J calls and clone size are taken from that table; D and trimming were inferred from the DNA. The sample table holds around 45,000 clones. The ten largest make up approximately 1.8% of the sample.

The cohort consisted of 650 to 700 healthy bone marrow donors. Cohort members were all nominally healthy when sampled, although unrecorded immune exposures were likely present. The donor was CMV seronegative and belonged to the group of 352 seronegative cohort members. Each donor provided a peripheral blood sample, and peripheral blood mononuclear cells were used for TCR beta sequencing. Genomic DNA extraction from the blood cell samples was performed with the Qiagen DNeasy Blood Extraction Kit. As for this clone: The target of this receptor is not known.

What the research found in general, with its limitations: A further reported finding was that TCR beta sequences accurately predicted the HLA-A and HLA-B alleles for most subjects in the first cohort. Because counts were too low, approximately 15 rarely observed V segments, including chromosome 9 orphons, were excluded from the earlier analysis of some 590 of the donors. When HLA alleles, especially DR and DQ, strongly co-occurred, attributing TCR associations to individual alleles was difficult. Most TCR sequences were seen in very few donors, while some public TCRs were found in many individuals. Compared with the 666-donor mean, donors in an Asian-associated ancestry cluster had fewer N-insertions in productive TCRs, according to a later genetic analysis. In a later genetic analysis, a missense DCLRE1C variant was associated with V-gene and J-gene trimming of TCR beta chains, and the association was replicated in an independent cohort. The classifier was reported to diagnose cytomegalovirus status with high specificity and sensitivity in both the original cohort and the validation cohort. According to a later analysis, parvovirus B19, influenza, CMV and Epstein-Barr virus appeared linked to several top co-occurrence clusters. A few of the identified cytomegalovirus-associated TCR beta chains were confirmed in vitro to be specific for cytomegalovirus antigens. In a later analysis, TCR association rates were found to vary across HLA loci, with the most associated TCRs seen for DRB1 alleles and the fewest for HLA-C alleles. Some IMGT-functional V segments, including TRBV6-2 and TRBV6-3, could not be told apart with the 87-base-pair reads, so those segments were excluded. According to the authors, the approach could potentially be generalized to other disease states and immunological phenotypes. In a later analysis, about 16,000 TCR beta sequences were associated with specific HLA alleles at a false discovery rate of 0.05. Most CMV-associated TCR beta chains appeared to be HLA-restricted in a later analysis, and the HLA associations seemed to be driven largely by CMV exposure. A cluster of highly shared sequence variants was judged likely to be a technical artifact of the sequencing pipeline. The presence/absence analyses assumed that sequencing depth was roughly uniform across donors, and that assumption may not be true. In an earlier analysis of fewer than 750 of the donors, most TCR beta V segments were observed in productive rearrangements about 90% or about 30% of the time, broadly matching IMGT annotations. A later analysis found that HLA-associated TCR beta chains were more clonally expanded and had lower generation probabilities than equally common non-associated chains. In the study, some 160 TCR beta chains were listed as associated with cytomegalovirus. Only TCR beta chains were sequenced in this cohort, and the absence of alpha or paired-chain data limited detectable features. HLA typing was unavailable for some donors at each locus, so association tests used only the typed subset. Immune exposure information for the cohort was limited to CMV serostatus. Correlated functional status among segregating V segments might reflect linkage disequilibrium, but an unknown experimental factor could not be ruled out.

Sample: PBMCs. The clonotype comes from a woman in her 30s in good health and CMV-seronegative. The V and J segments used are TRBV4-1 and TRBJ2-7; TRBD1 lines up with 10 middle nucleotides. The DNA reads as follows: TGCGCCAGCAGCCCAGGACAGGGGGACGAGCAGTACTTC. Translated, it reads CASSPGQGDEQYF.